This T cell receptor beta chain was found in a study of T cells after yellow fever vaccination. The overall study: Fractions of limited cellularity were prepared by means of SMART-Seq v4 Ultra Low Input. Notes on the study in general: A weaker but faster secondary response was observed, peaking on day 5 versus 15.

Germline values: CDR1 SGHKS, CDR2 YYEKEE (reference sequence). The CDR3 spans 15 residues. Unmatched junction bases numbered 6, after V lost 2 bases and J lost 5 bases. A single record per CDR3 protein comes from TCRdb applying MiXCR to the 5' RACE reads. The sample contains a few hundred thousand distinct CDR3 sequences, 3.5% to 4.5% of which appear only once. This clonotype was recorded a few times. Its matching antigen is unknown. This sequence joins TRBV5-5 and TRBJ2-5, with 10 bases aligning to TRBD2. This specimen consisted of PBMCs, obtained 15 days after the yellow fever booster vaccination. This clonotype was sampled from a man younger than 35 who received the YFV17D yellow fever vaccine. CDR3 DNA sequence: TGTGCCAGCAGCTTCGAAGCGGGGGGGCGGGAGACCCAGTACTTC. It codes for CASSFEAGGRETQYF.